Below are 14 T cell receptor beta chains sequenced from a single sample in a study of T-cell reconstitution after alpha-beta-depleted transplantation in children. Library preparation (for TCRbeta) was performed with unique molecular identifiers. TCRdb recomputed calls from the PCR reads with MiXCR, one row per CDR3 protein. The sample lists hundreds of thousands of distinct CDR3 sequences; around 19% were seen once. Sequenced here: PBMCs from the stem cell graft donor, sampled from the stem cell graft. The receptors were sampled from a human donor who donated a stem cell graft to a child with acute lymphoblastic leukemia.

This clonotype has a handful of counts. The chain recombines TRBV9 with TRBJ2-1; perhaps TRBD1 as D (5 bases). Germline V gene sequence: CDR1 SGDLS, CDR2 YYNGEE. The CDR3 covers 14 residues. V was shortened by 0 bases and J by 9 bases, with 13 bases between the two germline ends. CDR3 sequence reads: CASSVGQGPSEQFF. Written as DNA, the CDR3 is TGTGCCAGCAGCGTAGGTCAGGGTCCCAGTGAGCAGTTCTTC.

This clonotype occurred a few times. V is TRBV14 and J is TRBJ1-2, with a weak D call TRBD1 (6 bases). Germline lookup yields CDR1 SGHDN and CDR2 FVKESK. The CDR3 loop spans 15 amino acids. V lost 2 bases, J lost 6 bases, and 16 bases lay in between. CDR3 protein: CASSQIQGEGHGYTF. The CDR3, as DNA: TGTGCCAGCAGCCAAATACAGGGCGAGGGACATGGCTACACCTTC.

The rearrangement uses TRBV5-1 and TRBJ2-5; D not certain. The CDR3 extends over 13 amino acids. Trimming took 2 bases from V and 3 from J, leaving 8 bases between them. CDR1 SGHRS and CDR2 YFSETQ come from the germline V gene. The CDR3 here is CASSFLPEETQYF. CDR3 in DNA: TGCGCCAGCAGCTTCTTACCGGAAGAGACCCAGTACTTC.

The genes are TRBV25-1 and TRBJ2-2; the D gene could be TRBD1 or TRBD2 (5 bases each). The ends were cut back, 1 base at V and 5 bases at J, with 32 bases in the middle. The CDR3 is made up of 22 amino acids. The germline V gene has CDR1 MGHDK and CDR2 SYGVNS. The CDR3 spells CASSESPQGEPTAAKWTGELFF. CDR3 in DNA: TGTGCCAGCAGTGAATCCCCGCAAGGGGAGCCTACAGCGGCTAAGTGGACCGGGGAGCTGTTTTTT.

The chain recombines TRBV5-1 with TRBJ2-7, with a tentative D call TRBD1 (6 bases). V lost 0 bases, J lost 2 bases, and 12 bases lay in between. In germline, CDR1 is SGHRS, CDR2 YFSETQ. The CDR3 loop spans 15 amino acids. The CDR3 is CASSLDPGTPYEQYF. CDR3 sequence (DNA): TGCGCCAGCAGCTTGGACCCCGGGACACCCTACGAGCAGTACTTC.

This clonotype was counted a few times. V usage is TRBV15 and J usage is TRBJ1-6; D is possibly TRBD1 (6 bases). Germline CDR1 and CDR2: LNHNV and YYDKDF (reference sequence). With 8 bases removed from V and 12 bases from J, the gap between germline ends came to 23 bases. The CDR3 consists of 15 residues. The CDR3 sequence is CATSAMVQGGGPLHF. CDR3 bases: TGTGCCACCTCAGCAATGGTTCAGGGAGGGGGACCCCTCCACTTT.

This clonotype was found a few times. The chain combines TRBV7-9 with TRBJ1-5; D is perhaps TRBD1 (5 bases). Germline V gene sequence: CDR1 SEHNR, CDR2 FQNEAQ (reference sequence). The CDR3 is made up of 14 amino acids. V dropped 3 bases and J dropped 7 bases, with 13 bases sitting between them. This chain's CDR3 is CASSLGSGIQPQHF. In DNA form, the CDR3 reads TGTGCCAGCAGCTTGGGCTCAGGGATCCAGCCCCAGCATTTT.

This clonotype has a single count. The chain links TRBV20-1 to TRBJ2-1; D remains ambiguous. This CDR3 spans 15 amino acids. Trimming took 0 bases from V and 3 from J, leaving 12 bases between them. In germline, CDR1 is DFQATT, CDR2 SNEGSKA (reference sequence). The CDR3 DNA is TGCAGTGCTAGAGATATGGTCACTAACTACAATGAGCAGTTCTTC. This gives the protein CSARDMVTNYNEQFF.

This clonotype was counted a few times. The chain recombines TRBV20-1 with TRBJ2-7; 11 nucleotides match TRBD2. There are 15 residues in the CDR3. V shed 3 bases and J 5 bases; nucleotides not matched to a gene: 9. Germline-derived CDR1 and CDR2 are DFQATT and SNEGSKA (reference sequence). CDR3 protein: CSASKTSGSANEQYF. CDR3 in DNA: TGCAGTGCTAGTAAAACTAGCGGGAGTGCCAACGAGCAGTACTTC.

This chain connects TRBV27 to TRBJ1-6; D gene ambiguous. Trimming took off 0 bases at V and 9 bases at J, with 9 bases between the two ends. The CDR3 has 14 residues. Germline loops: CDR1 MNHEY, CDR2 SMNVEV (reference sequence). CDR3 in DNA: TGTGCCAGCAGTTTATCAGGGTCCGGTTCACCCCTCCACTTT. Residues: CASSLSGSGSPLHF.

This chain connects TRBV7-3 to TRBJ1-5; D possibly corresponds to TRBD1 (6 bases). Germline CDR1 and CDR2: SGHTA and FQGTGA. The CDR3 has 19 amino acids. Deletions cut 2 bases from V and 7 bases from J, with 27 bases between. The DNA of the CDR3 is TGTGCCAGCAGCTTATTAAATTCGGGGGGCCTTTCAGAGGGGCAGCCCCAGCATTTT. Residues: CASSLLNSGGLSEGQPQHF. Based on the CDR3 plus reference TRBV7-3 and TRBJ1-5, the full variable domain is GAGVSQTPSNKVTEKGKYVELRCDPISGHTALYWYRQSLGQGPEFLIYFQGTGAADDSGLPNDRFFAVRPEGSVSTLKIQRTERGDSAVYLCASSLLNSGGLSEGQPQHFGDGTRLSIL.

This clonotype has only a few counts. The chain joins TRBV5-1 to TRBJ1-1; TRBD1 is a possible D gene (6 bases). Trimming shortened V by 0 bases and J by 9 bases, and 21 bases separated the two germline ends. Germline V lookup: CDR1 SGHRS, CDR2 YFSETQ. The length of the CDR3 is 16 residues. This CDR3 is CASSLGSFIEGGKAFF. For the CDR3, the DNA is TGCGCCAGCAGCTTGGGGTCGTTCATAGAAGGGGGAAAAGCTTTCTTT.

This clonotype turned up a few times. The gene calls are TRBV20-1 and TRBJ2-1; 8 nucleotides align to TRBD2. V was clipped by 5 bases and J by 6 bases; unmatched bases: 3. The CDR3 has 12 amino acids. Germline V CDR1 and CDR2: DFQATT, SNEGSKA (reference sequence). CDR3 nucleotides: TGCAGTGCTGCTGGACTAGCCAATGAGCAGTTCTTC. It encodes CSAAGLANEQFF.

This clonotype turned up a few times. This chain links TRBV12-3 or TRBV12-4 with TRBJ2-7; D might be TRBD1 (6 bases). Trimming removed 4 bases at V and 11 bases at J, with 18 bases between. This CDR3 contains 13 residues. The CDR3 is CASSSLVDRFKYF. The CDR3 coding sequence is TGTGCCAGCAGTTCCTTAGTCGACAGGTTCAAGTACTTC.